Described below is a single T cell receptor (beta chain) sequence and its context. This specimen comes from a study of shared clonotypes between healthy human individuals. The germline gives CDR1 LNHNV, CDR2 YYDKDF (reference sequence). Trimming removed 1 base at V and 2 bases at J, with 6 bases between. The CDR3 runs to 13 residues. The protocol was immunoSEQ multiplex PCR, while the TCRdb copy is restricted to in-frame clones and leaves out a portion. The table records around 750,000 clones, 74% of them present only once. CD45RA-negative memory and CD45RA+ naive subsets were split from the CD4+ cells.

The sequence derives from a woman aged 30 to 39 in good health. The rearrangement uses TRBV15 and TRBJ2-7; D not resolved. The source material was memory CD4+ T cells sorted from blood. Indicated subset: CD45RA-negative fraction. The CDR3 sequence: CATSRGGTYEQYF. DNA for the CDR3: TGTGCCACCAGCAGAGGGGGAACCTACGAGCAGTACTTC. The full variable domain, with the rest looked up from reference TRBV15 and TRBJ2-7, is DAMVIQNPRYQVTQFGKPVTLSCSQTLNHNVMYWYQQKSSQAPKLLFHYYDKDFNNEADTPDNFQSRRPNTSFCFLDIRSPGLGDTAMYLCATSRGGTYEQYFGPGTRLTVT.